The TCR beta chain described here comes from a study of CD4 T cells in relation to SARS-CoV-2 and coronaviruses. V trimming: 8 bases; J trimming: 2 bases; junction bases outside the gene matches: 7. The length of the CDR3 is 14 residues. The germline V gene encodes CDR1 PRHDT and CDR2 FYEKMQ (reference sequence). Using immunoSEQ multiplex PCR, the repertoire was profiled, and TCRdb retains in-frame clones only, with some absent. The top ten clones hold approximately 18% of a sample with 9,500 to 12,000 clones, 74% of them seen once. A single count supports this clone. Its antigen is unidentified. CD4+ T cells from unexposed donors were obtained before the COVID-19 pandemic (2011-2018). Isolation of CD4+ T cells took place after approximately 11 days in culture.

Sequenced sample: CD4+ T cells from PBMCs, cultured in vitro. The sequence derives from a human donor in good health. The chain combines TRBV13 with TRBJ2-7; 9 bases fit TRBD1. The CDR3 loop reads CASAVDRGTYEQYF. CDR3 DNA: TGTGCCAGCGCCGTCGACAGGGGGACCTACGAGCAGTACTTC.